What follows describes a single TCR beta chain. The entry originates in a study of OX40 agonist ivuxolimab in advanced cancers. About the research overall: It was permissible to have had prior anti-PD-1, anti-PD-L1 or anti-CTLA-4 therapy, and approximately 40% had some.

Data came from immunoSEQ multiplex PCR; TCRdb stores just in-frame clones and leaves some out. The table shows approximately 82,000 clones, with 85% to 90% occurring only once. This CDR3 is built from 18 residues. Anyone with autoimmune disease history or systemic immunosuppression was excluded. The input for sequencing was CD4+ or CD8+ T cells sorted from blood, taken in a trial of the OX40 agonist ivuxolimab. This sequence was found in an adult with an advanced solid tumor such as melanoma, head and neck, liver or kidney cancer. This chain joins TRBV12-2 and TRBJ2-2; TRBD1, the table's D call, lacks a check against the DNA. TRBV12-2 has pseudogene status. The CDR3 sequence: CASRPDLGGSKNTGELFF. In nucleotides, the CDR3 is TGTGCAAGTCGCCCGGACTTAGGGGGCAGCAAGAACACCGGGGAGCTGTTTTTT.